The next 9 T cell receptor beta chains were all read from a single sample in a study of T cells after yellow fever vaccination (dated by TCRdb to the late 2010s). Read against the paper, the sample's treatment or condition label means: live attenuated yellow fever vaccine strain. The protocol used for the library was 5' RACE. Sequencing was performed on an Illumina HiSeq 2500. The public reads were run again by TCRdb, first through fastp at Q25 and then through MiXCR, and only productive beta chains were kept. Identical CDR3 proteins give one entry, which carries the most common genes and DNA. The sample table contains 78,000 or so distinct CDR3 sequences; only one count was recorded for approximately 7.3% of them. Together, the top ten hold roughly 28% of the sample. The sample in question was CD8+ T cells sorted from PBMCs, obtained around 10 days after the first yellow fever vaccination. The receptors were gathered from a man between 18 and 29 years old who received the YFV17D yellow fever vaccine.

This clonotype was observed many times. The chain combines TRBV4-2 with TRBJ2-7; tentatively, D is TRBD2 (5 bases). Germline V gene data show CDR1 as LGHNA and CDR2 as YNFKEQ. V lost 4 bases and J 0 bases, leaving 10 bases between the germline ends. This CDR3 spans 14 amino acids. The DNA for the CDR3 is TGTGCCAGCAGCCCCGGACTGAGCTCCTACGAGCAGTACTTC. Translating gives CASSPGLSSYEQYF.

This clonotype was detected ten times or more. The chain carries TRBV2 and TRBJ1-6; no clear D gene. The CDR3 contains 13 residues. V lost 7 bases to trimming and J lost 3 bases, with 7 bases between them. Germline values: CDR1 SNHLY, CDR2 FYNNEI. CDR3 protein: CASKDVYNSPLHF. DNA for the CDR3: TGTGCCAGCAAGGATGTCTATAATTCACCCCTCCACTTT.

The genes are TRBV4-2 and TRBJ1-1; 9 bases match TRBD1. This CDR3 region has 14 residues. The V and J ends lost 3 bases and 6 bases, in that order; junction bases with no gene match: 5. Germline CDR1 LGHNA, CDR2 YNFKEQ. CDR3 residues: CASSHRRTGAEAFF. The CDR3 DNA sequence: TGTGCCAGCAGCCACCGGCGGACAGGGGCTGAAGCTTTCTTT.

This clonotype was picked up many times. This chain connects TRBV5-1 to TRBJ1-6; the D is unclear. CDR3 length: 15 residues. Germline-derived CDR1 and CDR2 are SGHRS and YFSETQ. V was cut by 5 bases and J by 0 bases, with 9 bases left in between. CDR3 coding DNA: TGCGCCAGCAGGCTGAAGAGCTCCTATAATTCACCCCTCCACTTT. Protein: CASRLKSSYNSPLHF.

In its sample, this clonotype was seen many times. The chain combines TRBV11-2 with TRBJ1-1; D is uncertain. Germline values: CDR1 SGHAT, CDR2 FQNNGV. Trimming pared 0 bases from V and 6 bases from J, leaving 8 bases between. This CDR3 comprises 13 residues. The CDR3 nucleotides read TGTGCCAGCAGCTTAGATTTGGCATCTGAAGCTTTCTTT. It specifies CASSLDLASEAFF.

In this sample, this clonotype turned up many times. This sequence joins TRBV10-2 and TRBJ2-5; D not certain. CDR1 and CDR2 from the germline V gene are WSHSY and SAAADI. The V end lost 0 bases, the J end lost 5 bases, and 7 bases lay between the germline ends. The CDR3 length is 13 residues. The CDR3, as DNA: TGCGCCAGCAGTGAGTCGCTCGGCGAGACCCAGTACTTC. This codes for CASSESLGETQYF.

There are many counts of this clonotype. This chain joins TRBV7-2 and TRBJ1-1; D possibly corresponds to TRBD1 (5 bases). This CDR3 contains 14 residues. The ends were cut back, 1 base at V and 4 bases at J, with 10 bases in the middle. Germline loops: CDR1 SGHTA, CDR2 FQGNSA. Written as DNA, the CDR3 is TGTGCCAGCAGCTTAGTTCAGGGCAGCACTGAAGCTTTCTTT. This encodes CASSLVQGSTEAFF.

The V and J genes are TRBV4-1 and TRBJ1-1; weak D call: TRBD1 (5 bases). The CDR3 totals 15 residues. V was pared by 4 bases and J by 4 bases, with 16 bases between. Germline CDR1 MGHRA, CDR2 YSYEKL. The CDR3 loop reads CASSPPYGGSTEAFF. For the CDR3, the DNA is TGCGCCAGCAGCCCCCCCTATGGGGGTTCCACTGAAGCTTTCTTT.

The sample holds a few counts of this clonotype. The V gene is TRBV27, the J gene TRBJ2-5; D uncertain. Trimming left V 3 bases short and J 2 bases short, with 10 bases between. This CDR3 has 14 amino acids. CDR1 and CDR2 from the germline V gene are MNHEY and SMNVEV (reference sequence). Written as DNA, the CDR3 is TGTGCCAGCAGTTTCAACAGAATACAAGAGACCCAGTACTTC. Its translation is CASSFNRIQETQYF.